This record covers a single TCR beta chain. This entry belongs to a study of blood T cell repertoires in COVID-19. Germline CDR1 SNHLY, CDR2 FYNNEI. With 8 bases clipped from V and 6 bases from J, the junction kept 16 bases outside the gene matches. This CDR3 spans 16 amino acids. Methods used by the authors: For nucleated cells, counts were estimated from reference gene primer amplification. Using immunoSEQ multiplex PCR, the repertoire was profiled, and TCRdb retains in-frame clones only, with some absent. From that table come the V and J calls and clone size; the DNA was used to work out D and trimming. Found here are over 350,000 clones, roughly 91% of them singletons; the top ten hold 4.3%.

Sequencing was performed on peripheral blood. The gene calls are TRBV2 and TRBJ1-2, with 9 bases aligning to TRBD1. The receptor was derived from a woman aged 25 to 39 with acute or convalescent COVID-19. The CDR3: CASVHIRQGEGNGYTF. The DNA for the CDR3 is TGTGCCAGCGTACACATCAGACAGGGGGAGGGAAATGGCTACACCTTC.